This T cell receptor (beta chain) was identified during a study of identical twins (TCRdb year 2016). Concerning the study at large: The study deep-sequenced TCR alpha and beta repertoires from monozygotic twins, unrelated adults of various ages and cord blood to test whether fetal clonotypes persist. Replicate twin experiments were performed at different times using different library preparation protocols to rule out contamination.

Results the study describes overall, beyond this receptor: Invariant T cells such as MAIT and iNKT could partly confound zero-insertion analyses, though diverse VJ usage argued against this for most clonotypes. Abundant cord blood beta clonotypes had fewer insertions, young adult naive repertoires showed a similar but weaker trend, and memory repertoires showed no such trend. Compared with coincidental sharing between unrelated individuals, an excess of low generation-probability sequences was observed among out-of-frame TCR alpha sequences shared between twins. In beta out-of-frame sequences, excess twin sharing was weaker, because having fewer shared sequences lowered the signal-to-noise ratio. Because the same donors could not be followed over many years, the conclusions relied on cross-sectional statistical analysis. Recombination models systematically underestimated out-of-frame TCR alpha sharing in monozygotic twins but agreed with sharing between unrelated individuals.

Every donor was a healthy Caucasian. Three pairs of female monozygotic twins, all aged about 18 to 29 years, made up the twin cohort. The RNA used for TCR libraries was isolated from peripheral blood mononuclear cells. The library was prepared using 5' RACE. The data were produced on an Illumina HiSeq 2000. A universal primer binding site was introduced by template switching, and a unique molecular identifier was present in the final cDNA, enabling accurate counting of TCR cDNA molecules. Specific primers in the conserved constant-segment region were used to synthesize first-strand cDNA for TCR alpha and beta chains. To control for contamination, each cDNA library was double barcoded with a SMART-Mk sample barcode plus Illumina barcodes. TruSeq adapter sequences and Illumina sample barcodes were added in two successive PCR steps. Sequencing of the TCR alpha and beta cDNA libraries was done on the Illumina HiSeq platform using custom primers. Per the original workflow: Unique molecular identifiers were extracted from raw reads with MiGEC, and CDR3 positions were determined with MiXCR. Recombination models were inferred per individual with the repgenHMM and IGoR tools using an EM algorithm. The tcR package in R was used for shared clonotype analysis, with sharing normalized by the product of cloneset sizes. To study raw recombination free of thymic and clonal selection effects, out-of-frame nonproductive sequences were analyzed. Using fastp trimming at Q25 and MiXCR clonotype assembly, TCRdb reanalyzed the public sequencing data and kept in-frame beta chains. Each entry is one CDR3 protein sequence, shown with its most common DNA and genes. It is TCRdb's table, rather than the study itself, that gives the V and J calls and clone size. Recorded for this sample are 690,000 or so distinct CDR3 sequences; 8.6% of them occurred a single time. 0.8% to 1% of the sample is taken by the ten largest.

This clonotype was seen only a few times. Its target antigen remains unknown. No quality values exist for individual bases; no much larger clone is one base distant. Trimming removed 4 bases from V and 6 bases from J; the gene matches leave 5 bases unexplained. In the germline V gene, CDR1 corresponds to SGHTA and CDR2 to FQGNSA. Spanning cysteine to phenylalanine, the CDR3 consists of 14 amino acids. This entry keeps only the CDR3 DNA: 42 bases, framed from base 1. These data also formed part of another study, on yellow fever vaccine responses in identical twins. As the second study states: The authors reported that the T cell response to vaccination in identical twins appeared partly convergent and partly personalized. Focusing on identical twins, the study followed the T cell clones that responded to the vaccine, and did so with precision.

The sequence came from a woman aged 18-35 years in good health. The chain was built from TRBV7-2 and TRBJ1-5, and 8 bases in between align with TRBD1. The sequencing input was PBMCs. The sequenced DNA: TGTGCCAGCAGCTCCTGGACAGGGTCTCAGCCCCAGCATTTT. Its protein reads: CASSSWTGSQPQHF.